The rows below give T cell receptor beta chains drawn from one sample of a study of blood T cells in healthy people across ages. TCRdb itself ran the 5' RACE reads through MiXCR, one entry per CDR3 protein. The table has 1.5 million to 2 million distinct CDR3 sequences, 28% seen once. The specimen sequenced was blood. The receptor source for this set is a woman aged 25 to 39 in good health. The CDR3 runs from the conserved cysteine through the conserved F or W. D genes are given only for firm matches. Size tells how often a clone was seen (once, few, many) or the class of an expanded clone, and some rows leave it out.

v_call	clone_size	d_call	j_call	cdr3_aa	cdr3_nt
TRBV7-9	many	.	TRBJ1-2	CASSSDINGYTF	TGTGCCAGCAGCTCAGACATAAATGGCTACACCTTC
TRBV11-3	many	.	TRBJ2-2	CASSLVDGELFF	TGTGCCAGCAGCTTAGTTGACGGGGAGCTGTTTTTT
TRBV2	few	TRBD1	TRBJ1-5	CASSRQGRGSNQPQHF	TGTGCCAGCAGCAGACAGGGCAGGGGGAGCAATCAGCCCCAGCATTTT
TRBV6-1	few	.	TRBJ2-5	CASSRGGGAQETQYF	TGTGCCAGCAGCCGGGGAGGGGGGGCCCAAGAGACCCAGTACTTC
TRBV5-6	.	TRBD1	TRBJ1-1	CASSFGAGGAITEAFF	TGCGCCAGCAGCTTTGGGGCAGGGGGGGCCATAACTGAAGCTTTCTTT
TRBV27	.	.	TRBJ2-7	CASSGPGKTYEQYF	TGTGCCAGCAGTGGTCCCGGGAAAACCTACGAGCAGTACTTC
TRBV2	few	TRBD2	TRBJ2-5	CVSRLGLAEETQYF	TGTGTCAGCAGGTTAGGACTAGCGGAAGAGACCCAGTACTTC
TRBV15	few	.	TRBJ2-4	CATSRDSYGGKNIQYF	TGTGCCACCAGCAGAGATAGCTACGGGGGCAAAAACATTCAGTACTTC
TRBV3-1	.	.	TRBJ2-6	CASSQGRGSSGANVLTF	TGCGCCAGCAGCCAAGGACGGGGGAGCTCTGGGGCCAACGTCCTGACTTTC
TRBV12-3/TRBV12-4	.	TRBD1	TRBJ1-2	CASSPERGLGYGYTF	TGTGCCAGCAGTCCAGAGAGGGGGCTCGGCTATGGCTACACCTTC
TRBV6-5	.	TRBD1	TRBJ1-5	CASSRTGPWAQHF	TGTGCCAGCAGTCGGACAGGGCCCTGGGCCCAGCATTTT